The clone carrying this TCR beta chain has only a few counts. Its antigen is not identified. This sample stems from a study of blood T cells in healthy people across ages. The CDR3 loop spans 15 amino acids. Germline V gives CDR1 SGHRS, CDR2 YFSETQ. Germline trimming cut 5 bases from V and 2 bases from J; bases unmatched to any gene: 6. It was with a sample-barcoded 5' primer and a J-beta primer mix that a second PCR of roughly 6 to 11 cycles was run. TCRdb re-derived calls from the 5' RACE reads in MiXCR, one entry per CDR3 protein. Here the sample spans 980,000 or so distinct CDR3 sequences, around 46% being singletons. General study findings and limits: Relative to aged donors, long-lived donors carried more naive CD4+ cells and displayed higher diversity.

The specimen sequenced was blood. The gene calls are TRBV5-1 and TRBJ2-1; the match to TRBD1 covers 8 bases. The TCR was taken from a man aged 25 to 45 in good health. CDR3 residues: CASSLQGVTYNEQFF. The DNA of the CDR3 is TGCGCCAGCAGTCTACAGGGGGTGACCTACAATGAGCAGTTCTTC. Full variable domain (outside the CDR3, taken from reference TRBV5-1 and TRBJ2-1): KAGVTQTPRYLIKTRGQQVTLSCSPISGHRSVSWYQQTPGQGLQFLFEYFSETQRNKGNFPGRFSGRQFSNSRSEMNVSTLELGDSALYLCASSLQGVTYNEQFFGPGTRLTVL.